The sequence of this T cell receptor beta chain was determined in a study of blood T cell repertoires in COVID-19. Study summary: PBMCs, B-cell-depleted T cells, or T cells were the source of the cDNA or gDNA that made up the material.

This CDR3 is built from 18 residues. Germline CDR1 reads SGHKS; CDR2 reads YYEKEE (reference sequence). V gave up 5 bases and J gave up 5 bases; unmatched junction bases: 13. Sequencing was performed with immunoSEQ multiplex PCR; in TCRdb, only in-frame clones are kept and a portion is missing. The table shows some 200,000 clones, with about nine tenths occurring only once. This sequence was found in a man older than 75 with acute or convalescent COVID-19. This rearrangement joins TRBV5-5 to TRBJ2-5, with TRBD2 matching over 15 bases. Sequenced sample: peripheral blood. The CDR3 sequence is CASRSGLAGGGTRETQYF. The CDR3, as DNA: TGTGCCAGCAGATCGGGACTAGCGGGAGGTGGGACCAGGGAGACCCAGTACTTC.